A single sample is the source of the 13 T cell receptor beta chains below, sequenced in a study of cytomegalovirus exposure and HLA in healthy donors. Primers for the PCR totalled 60 Vbeta and 13 Jbeta. Libraries were prepared by immunoSEQ multiplex PCR; TCRdb keeps only in-frame clonotypes and omits some of them. Its table records 95,000 to 150,000 clones. The sequencing sample was made of PBMCs. Receptors originate from a middle-aged man in good health and CMV-seronegative.

In the case of this clone: Because it lacks the conserved phenylalanine or tryptophan at the end, this CDR3 is likely a read error. The limits of the CDR3 on the DNA are not certain, so only TCRdb's listed CDR3 is given. The V call is TRBV6-1, the J call TRBJ1-1. Germline CDR1 is MNHNS and CDR2 is SASEGT. The CDR3 contains 13 residues when both ends are counted. CDR3 protein: CASSENRSGGWGV.

As concerns this clone: This sample includes further DNA sequences coding for the same CDR3. The V and J genes are TRBV30 and TRBJ2-1; 13 bases match TRBD2. The CDR3 loop spans 14 amino acids. V shed 3 bases and J 4 bases; nucleotides not matched to a gene: 0. Germline-derived CDR1 and CDR2 are GTSNPN and SVGIG (reference sequence). The CDR3 DNA sequence: TGTGCCTGGAGGGGACTAGCGGGATACAATGAGCAGTTCTTC. Translated: CAWRGLAGYNEQFF.

This chain joins TRBV7-2 and TRBJ1-2, with 10 bases identical to TRBD1. V lost 5 bases, J lost 2 bases, and 2 bases stayed unmatched. This CDR3 has 14 residues. The germline gives CDR1 SGHTA, CDR2 FQGNSA. Here the CDR3 reads CASSRDRGNYGYTF. CDR3 bases: TGTGCCAGCAGCCGGGACAGGGGAAACTATGGCTACACCTTC.

V usage is TRBV10-3 and J usage is TRBJ2-7, with 8 bases that match TRBD1. This CDR3 region has 14 residues. The V and J ends lost 2 bases and 2 bases, in that order; junction bases with no gene match: 2. Germline V gene sequence: CDR1 ENHRY, CDR2 SYGVKD. The CDR3 region has the DNA TGTGCCATCAGTGAGCCGGACAGGGCCTACGAGCAGTACTTC. This sequence encodes CAISEPDRAYEQYF.

The CDR3 bases are TGTGCCAGCAGCGGAGCGGCCAACCTGAAAGAGACCCAGTACTTC. Amino acid sequence: CASSGAANLKETQYF. V usage is TRBV11-3 and J usage is TRBJ2-5, with D perhaps TRBD2 (5 bases). CDR1 SGHNT and CDR2 YENEEA come from the germline V gene. This CDR3 has 15 residues. Trimming removed 5 bases at V and 3 bases at J, with 16 bases between.

The chain joins TRBV27 to TRBJ2-5; a possible D gene is TRBD1 (7 bases). The germline V gene has CDR1 MNHEY and CDR2 SMNVEV (reference sequence). Deletions cut 5 bases from V and 5 bases from J, with 21 bases between. The CDR3 spans 16 residues. The CDR3 is CASSPQRRGLQETQYF. The CDR3 coding sequence is TGTGCCAGCAGTCCCCAACGGAGGGGGCTTCAGGAGACCCAGTACTTC.

The V gene is TRBV7-2, the J gene TRBJ2-7; 10 positions match TRBD1. Germline-derived CDR1 and CDR2 are SGHTA and FQGNSA. The junction had 9 bases not matched to a gene; V was cut back by 7 bases and J by 6 bases. The CDR3 contains 14 residues. The CDR3 region has the DNA TGTGCCAGCAACGCGGGACAGGGGCCCACCGAGCAGTACTTC. It is translated as CASNAGQGPTEQYF.

The chain carries TRBV7-9 and TRBJ2-7, with D perhaps TRBD2 (6 bases). Germline-derived CDR1 and CDR2 are SEHNR and FQNEAQ (reference sequence). The length of the CDR3 is 14 residues. V was trimmed by 8 bases and J by 0 bases, leaving 14 bases between them. Written as DNA, the CDR3 is TGTGCCAGCGCGGGACGGGGCAGCTCCTACGAGCAGTACTTC. As protein: CASAGRGSSYEQYF.

The chain links TRBV2 to TRBJ1-2, with 10 bases aligning to TRBD1. Germline assignment: CDR1 SNHLY and CDR2 FYNNEI. This CDR3 region has 16 residues. V dropped 2 bases and J dropped 6; count of bases not matched to a gene: 9. CDR3 nucleotides: TGTGCCAGCAGTGAACCCCGGGACGGACAGGGGGATGGCTACACCTTC. Protein product: CASSEPRDGQGDGYTF. Combining the CDR3 with reference TRBV2 and TRBJ1-2 gives the whole variable domain EPEVTQTPSHQVTQMGQEVILRCVPISNHLYFYWYRQILGQKVEFLVSFYNNEISEKSEIFDDQFSVERPDGSNFTLKIRSTKLEDSAMYFCASSEPRDGQGDGYTFGSGTRLTVV.

The V gene is TRBV18, the J gene TRBJ1-3, with D possibly TRBD1 on 5 matching bases. V lost 5 bases to trimming and J lost 2 bases, with 7 bases between them. Germline V gene lookup returns CDR1 KGHSH and CDR2 LQKENI. The CDR3 has 13 amino acids. The CDR3 bases are TGTGCCAGCTCAGCAGGGACTGGAAACACCATATATTTT. Its protein is CASSAGTGNTIYF.

The chain carries TRBV14 and TRBJ1-6, with D hard to call. Deletions cut 1 base from V and 7 bases from J, with 11 bases between. The CDR3 has 15 amino acids. Germline values: CDR1 SGHDN, CDR2 FVKESK. CDR3 in DNA: TGTGCCAGCAGCCAAGCGGGATCCTTCAATTCACCCCTCCACTTT. Residues: CASSQAGSFNSPLHF.

This chain connects TRBV4-3 to TRBJ2-1, with 10 bases fitting TRBD2. The CDR3 runs 15 residues. Germline V CDR1 and CDR2: LGHNA, YSLEER. V was pared by 2 bases and J by 6 bases, with 4 bases of the junction left unmatched. The CDR3 here is CASSQTSGIGNEQFF. The DNA for the CDR3 is TGCGCCAGCAGCCAAACTAGCGGGATAGGCAATGAGCAGTTCTTC.

The rearrangement joins TRBV6-1 to TRBJ1-2; D call uncertain. The ends were cut back, 4 bases at V and 0 bases at J, with 9 bases in the middle. Germline V gene lookup returns CDR1 MNHNS and CDR2 SASEGT. The CDR3 loop spans 14 amino acids. The CDR3 loop reads CASSVLTSNYGYTF. CDR3 nucleotides: TGTGCCAGCAGTGTACTGACATCTAACTATGGCTACACCTTC.